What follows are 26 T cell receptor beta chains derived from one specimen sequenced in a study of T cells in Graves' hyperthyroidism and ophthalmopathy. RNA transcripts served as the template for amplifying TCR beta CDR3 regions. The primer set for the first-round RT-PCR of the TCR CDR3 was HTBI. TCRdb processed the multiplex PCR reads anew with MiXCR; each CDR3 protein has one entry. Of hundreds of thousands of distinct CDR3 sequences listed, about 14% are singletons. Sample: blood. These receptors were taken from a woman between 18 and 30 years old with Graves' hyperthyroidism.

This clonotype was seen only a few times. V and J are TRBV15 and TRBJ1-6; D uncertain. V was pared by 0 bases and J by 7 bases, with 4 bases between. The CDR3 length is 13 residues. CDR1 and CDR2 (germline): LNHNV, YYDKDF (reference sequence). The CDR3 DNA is TGTGCCACCAGCAGAGACAGGAATTCACCCCTCCACTTT. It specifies CATSRDRNSPLHF.

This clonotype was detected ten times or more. The CDR3, as DNA: TGTGCCAGCTCATGGTCGGAGGAAGCGGGGCCCAACAATGAGCAGTTCTTC. The encoded protein is CASSWSEEAGPNNEQFF. The chain carries TRBV18 and TRBJ2-1; 7 bases are a match to TRBD2. Trimming removed 5 bases from V and 5 bases from J; junction bases left unmatched: 15. The CDR3 is 17 amino acids. Germline V gene sequence: CDR1 KGHSH, CDR2 LQKENI.

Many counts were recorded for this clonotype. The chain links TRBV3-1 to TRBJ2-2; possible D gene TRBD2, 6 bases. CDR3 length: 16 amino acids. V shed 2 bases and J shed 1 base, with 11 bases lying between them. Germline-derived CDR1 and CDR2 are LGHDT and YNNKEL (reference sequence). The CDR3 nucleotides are TGTGCCAGCAGCCAAAGCGGAGCGGGGAACACCGGGGAGCTGTTTTTT. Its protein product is CASSQSGAGNTGELFF.

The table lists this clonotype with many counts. This chain's CDR3 is CASSPGLSTDTQYF. Here the CDR3 DNA reads TGTGCCAGCTCACCCGGACTTAGCACAGATACGCAGTATTTT. The chain uses TRBV18 and TRBJ2-3, with D maybe TRBD2 (5 bases). Trimming took off 3 bases at V and 0 bases at J, with 7 bases between the two ends. The CDR3 totals 14 residues. Germline V gene sequence: CDR1 KGHSH, CDR2 LQKENI. The full variable domain, its missing parts supplied by reference TRBV18 and TRBJ2-3, is NAGVMQNPRHLVRRRGQEARLRCSPMKGHSHVYWYRQLPEEGLKFMVYLQKENIIDESGMPKERFSAEFPKEGPSILRIQQVVRGDSAAYFCASSPGLSTDTQYFGPGTRLTVL.

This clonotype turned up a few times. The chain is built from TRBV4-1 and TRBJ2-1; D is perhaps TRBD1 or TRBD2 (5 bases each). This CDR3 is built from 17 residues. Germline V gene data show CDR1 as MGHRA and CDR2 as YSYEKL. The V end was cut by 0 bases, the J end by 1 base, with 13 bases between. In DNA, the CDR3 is TGCGCCAGCAGCCAAGACCCGGGGCTAAGTTCCTACAATGAGCAGTTCTTC. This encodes CASSQDPGLSSYNEQFF.

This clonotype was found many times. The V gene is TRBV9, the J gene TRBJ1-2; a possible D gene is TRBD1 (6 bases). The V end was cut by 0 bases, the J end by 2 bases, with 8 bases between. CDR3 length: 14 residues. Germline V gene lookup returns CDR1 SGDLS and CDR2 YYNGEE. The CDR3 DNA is TGTGCCAGCAGCGTAGAGGGGGGAAACTATGGCTACACCTTC. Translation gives CASSVEGGNYGYTF.

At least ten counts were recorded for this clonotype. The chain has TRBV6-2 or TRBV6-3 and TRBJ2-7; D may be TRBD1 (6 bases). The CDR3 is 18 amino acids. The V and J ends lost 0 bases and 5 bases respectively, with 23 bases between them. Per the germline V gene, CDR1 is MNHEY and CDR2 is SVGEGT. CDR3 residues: CASSYSIVQGKSSHEQYF. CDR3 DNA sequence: TGTGCCAGCAGTTACTCGATTGTACAGGGCAAGAGTTCCCACGAGCAGTACTTC.

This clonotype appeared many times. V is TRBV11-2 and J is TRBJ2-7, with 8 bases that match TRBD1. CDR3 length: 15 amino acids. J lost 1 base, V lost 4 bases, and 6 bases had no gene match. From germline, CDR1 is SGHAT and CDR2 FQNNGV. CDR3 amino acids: CASSSLRDRSYEQYF. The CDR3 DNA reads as TGTGCCAGCAGCTCCCTCCGGGACAGGTCCTACGAGCAGTACTTC.

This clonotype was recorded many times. This CDR3 reads CASSGDRAVSYEQYF. The CDR3 nucleotides read TGTGCCAGCAGTGGAGACAGGGCTGTCTCCTACGAGCAGTACTTC. This chain connects TRBV2 to TRBJ2-7, with 7 positions matching TRBD1. The CDR3 is 15 amino acids. CDR1 SNHLY and CDR2 FYNNEI come from the germline V gene. The trim removed 4 bases at V and 0 bases at J, leaving 6 bases unmatched.

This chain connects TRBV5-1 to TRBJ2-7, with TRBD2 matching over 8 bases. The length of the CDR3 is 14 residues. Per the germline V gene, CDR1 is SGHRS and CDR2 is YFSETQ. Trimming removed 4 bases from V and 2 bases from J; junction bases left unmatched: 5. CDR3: CASSATGGTYEQYF. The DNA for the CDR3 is TGCGCCAGCAGCGCCACGGGAGGGACCTACGAGCAGTACTTC.

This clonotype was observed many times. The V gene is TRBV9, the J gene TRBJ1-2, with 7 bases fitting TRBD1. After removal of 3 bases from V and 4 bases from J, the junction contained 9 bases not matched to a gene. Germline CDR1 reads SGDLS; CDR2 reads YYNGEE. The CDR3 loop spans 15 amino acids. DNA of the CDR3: TGTGCCAGCAGCGCGGGGGACAGCAGCTTCTATGGCTACACCTTC. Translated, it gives CASSAGDSSFYGYTF. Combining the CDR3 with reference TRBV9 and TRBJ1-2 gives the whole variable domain DSGVTQTPKHLITATGQRVTLRCSPRSGDLSVYWYQQSLDQGLQFLIQYYNGEERAKGNILERFSAQQFPDLHSELNLSSLELGDSALYFCASSAGDSSFYGYTFGSGTRLTVV.

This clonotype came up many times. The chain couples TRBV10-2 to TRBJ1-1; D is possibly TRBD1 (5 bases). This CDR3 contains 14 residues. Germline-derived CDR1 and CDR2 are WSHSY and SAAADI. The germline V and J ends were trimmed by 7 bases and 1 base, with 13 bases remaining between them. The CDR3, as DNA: TGCGCCAGCATGGGGGGGAGGGAGAACACTGAAGCTTTCTTT. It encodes CASMGGRENTEAFF.

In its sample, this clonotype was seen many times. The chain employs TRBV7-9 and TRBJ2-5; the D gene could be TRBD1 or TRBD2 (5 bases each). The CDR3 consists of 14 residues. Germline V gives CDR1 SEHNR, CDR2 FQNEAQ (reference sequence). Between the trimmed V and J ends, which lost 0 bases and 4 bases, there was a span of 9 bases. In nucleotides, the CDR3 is TGTGCCAGCAGCTTAGCGGCAGGGACAGAGACCCAGTACTTC. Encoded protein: CASSLAAGTETQYF.

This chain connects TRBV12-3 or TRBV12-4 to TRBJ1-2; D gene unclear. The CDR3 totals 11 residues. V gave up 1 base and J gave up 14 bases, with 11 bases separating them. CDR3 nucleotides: TGTGCCAGCAGTTTAGGACCGCTAAGGACCTTC. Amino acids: CASSLGPLRTF.

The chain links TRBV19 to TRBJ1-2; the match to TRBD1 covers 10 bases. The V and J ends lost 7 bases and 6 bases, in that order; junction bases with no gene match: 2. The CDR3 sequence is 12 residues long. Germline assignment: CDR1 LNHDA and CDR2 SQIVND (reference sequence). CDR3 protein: CASTDRGNGYTF. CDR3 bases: TGTGCCAGTACGGACAGGGGGAATGGCTACACCTTC.

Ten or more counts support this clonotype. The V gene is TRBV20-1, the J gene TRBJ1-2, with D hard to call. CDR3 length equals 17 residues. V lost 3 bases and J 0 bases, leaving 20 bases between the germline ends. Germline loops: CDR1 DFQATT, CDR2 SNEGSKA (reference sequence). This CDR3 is CSARGLERGRANYGYTF. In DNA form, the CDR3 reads TGCAGTGCTAGGGGCCTAGAAAGAGGTCGGGCTAACTATGGCTACACCTTC.

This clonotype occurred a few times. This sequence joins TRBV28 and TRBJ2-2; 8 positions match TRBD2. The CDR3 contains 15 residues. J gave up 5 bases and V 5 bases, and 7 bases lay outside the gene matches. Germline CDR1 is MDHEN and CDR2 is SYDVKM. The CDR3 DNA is TGTGCCAGCAGTCCCGGGACTAGAGGGACCGGGGAGCTGTTTTTT. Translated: CASSPGTRGTGELFF.

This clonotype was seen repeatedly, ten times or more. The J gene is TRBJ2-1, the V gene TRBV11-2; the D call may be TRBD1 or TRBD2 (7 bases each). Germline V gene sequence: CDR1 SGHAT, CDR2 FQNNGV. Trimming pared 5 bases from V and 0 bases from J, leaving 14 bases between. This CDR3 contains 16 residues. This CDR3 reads CASSPSGGVSYNEQFF. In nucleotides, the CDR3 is TGTGCCAGCAGCCCCTCAGGGGGGGTCTCCTACAATGAGCAGTTCTTC.

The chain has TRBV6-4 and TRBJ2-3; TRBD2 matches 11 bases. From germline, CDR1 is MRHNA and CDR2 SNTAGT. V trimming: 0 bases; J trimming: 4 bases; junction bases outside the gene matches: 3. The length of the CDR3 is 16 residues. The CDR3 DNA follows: TGTGCCAGCAGTGACTCGACTAGCGGGGACTCAGATACGCAGTATTTT. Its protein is CASSDSTSGDSDTQYF.

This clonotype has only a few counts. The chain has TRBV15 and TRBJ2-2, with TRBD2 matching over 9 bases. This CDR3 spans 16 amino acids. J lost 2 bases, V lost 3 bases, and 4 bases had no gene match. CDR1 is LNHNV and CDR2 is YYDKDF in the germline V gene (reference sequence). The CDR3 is CATSSGLASNTGELFF. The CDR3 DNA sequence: TGTGCCACCAGCAGTGGACTAGCGTCAAACACCGGGGAGCTGTTTTTT.

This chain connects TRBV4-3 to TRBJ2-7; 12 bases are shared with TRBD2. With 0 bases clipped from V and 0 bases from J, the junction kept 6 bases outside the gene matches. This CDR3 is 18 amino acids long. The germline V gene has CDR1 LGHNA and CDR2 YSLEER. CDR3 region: CASSQERLAGVSSYEQYF. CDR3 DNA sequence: TGCGCCAGCAGCCAAGAAAGACTAGCGGGGGTGAGCTCCTACGAGCAGTACTTC.

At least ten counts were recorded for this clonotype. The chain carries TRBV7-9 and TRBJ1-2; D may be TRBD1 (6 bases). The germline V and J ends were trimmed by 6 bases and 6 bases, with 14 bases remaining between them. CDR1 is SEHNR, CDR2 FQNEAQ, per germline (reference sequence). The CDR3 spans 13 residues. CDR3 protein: CASRLQGRDGYTF. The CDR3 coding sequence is TGTGCCAGCAGGTTGCAGGGGCGGGATGGCTACACCTTC.

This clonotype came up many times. CDR3 in amino acids: CASSVDGSTDTQYF. The CDR3 nucleotides are TGTGCCAGCAGCGTCGACGGCAGCACAGATACGCAGTATTTT. This chain connects TRBV7-9 to TRBJ2-3; D not resolved. CDR3 length equals 14 residues. The V gene's germline CDR1 is SEHNR and CDR2 FQNEAQ (reference sequence). The V end lost 5 bases, the J end lost 0 bases, and 9 bases lay between the germline ends.

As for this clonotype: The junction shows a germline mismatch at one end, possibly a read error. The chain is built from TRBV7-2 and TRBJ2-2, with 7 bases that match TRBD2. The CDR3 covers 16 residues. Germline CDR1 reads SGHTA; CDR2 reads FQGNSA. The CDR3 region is CASSPWAGGDTGELFF. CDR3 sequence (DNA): TGCGCCAGCAGCCCTTGGGCTGGGGGGGACACCGGGGAGCTGTTTTTT.

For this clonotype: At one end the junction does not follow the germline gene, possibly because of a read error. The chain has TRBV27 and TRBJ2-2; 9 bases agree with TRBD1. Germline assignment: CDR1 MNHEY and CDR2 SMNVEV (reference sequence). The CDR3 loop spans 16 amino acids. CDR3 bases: TGTGCCAGCAGCCCACAGGGGGCCGCCCGTCAGGGGGAACTGTTTTTT. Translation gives CASSPQGAARQGELFF.

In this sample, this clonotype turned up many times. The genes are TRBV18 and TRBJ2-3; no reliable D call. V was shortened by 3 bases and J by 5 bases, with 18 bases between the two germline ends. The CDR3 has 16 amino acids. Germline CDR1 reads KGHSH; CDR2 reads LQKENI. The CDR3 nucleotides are TGTGCCAGCTCACCTCAACGGTCCTCACTCGAAGATACGCAGTATTTT. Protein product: CASSPQRSSLEDTQYF.